These 7 T cell receptor beta chains were all obtained from the same sample, sequenced in a study of identical twins. TCRdb used MiXCR to reprocess the 5' RACE reads, holding one entry per CDR3 protein. The sample yields some 590,000 distinct CDR3 sequences, 9% to 10% seen once. Separately, the same data were catalogued under a study of yellow fever vaccine responses in identical twins.

The material sequenced was PBMCs. Receptors were obtained from a woman between 18 and 30 years old in good health.

V usage is TRBV20-1 and J usage is TRBJ2-2; no reliable D call. Germline CDR1 DFQATT, CDR2 SNEGSKA (reference sequence). This CDR3 region has 15 residues. The germline V and J ends were trimmed by 3 bases and 0 bases, with 11 bases remaining between them. The DNA for the CDR3 is TGCAGTGCTAGGAGCTACCCCCCGAACACCGGGGAGCTGTTTTTT. Translating it yields CSARSYPPNTGELFF.

This clonotype has more than one count but fewer than ten. This chain joins TRBV4-1 and TRBJ2-2; D ambiguous. Deletions cut 8 bases from V and 0 bases from J, with 16 bases between. This CDR3 has 16 amino acids. The germline gives CDR1 MGHRA, CDR2 YSYEKL. The CDR3 DNA reads TGCGCCAGCGGAACCAACCCACACCCGAACACCGGGGAGCTGTTTTTT. It yields the protein CASGTNPHPNTGELFF.

This clonotype has a count of ten or more. The J gene is TRBJ2-7, the V gene TRBV10-3; D uncertain. V lost 3 bases to trimming and J lost 2 bases, with 11 bases between them. Germline V lookup: CDR1 ENHRY, CDR2 SYGVKD. The CDR3 contains 14 residues. CDR3 coding DNA: TGTGCCATCAGTGATGTAGGGCTAACCTACGAGCAGTACTTC. Encoded protein: CAISDVGLTYEQYF.

This clonotype was seen only a few times. The chain combines TRBV20-1 with TRBJ2-5; TRBD2 matches at 11 bases. This CDR3 contains 14 residues. Trimming removed 7 bases from V and 5 bases from J; junction bases left unmatched: 9. Looked up from germline, CDR1 is DFQATT and CDR2 is SNEGSKA (reference sequence). In nucleotides, the CDR3 is TGCAGTGGAACTAGCGGGGGACCTCCGGAGACCCAGTACTTC. It translates to CSGTSGGPPETQYF.

This chain links TRBV18 with TRBJ2-1; 12 bases agree with TRBD2. Germline V gene data show CDR1 as KGHSH and CDR2 as LQKENI. The CDR3 length is 14 residues. Losses at the gene ends were 10 bases for V and 9 bases for J; bases not matched to a gene: 10. The CDR3 is CATRLAGESGEQFF. DNA of the CDR3: TGTGCCACTAGACTAGCGGGGGAGAGCGGTGAGCAGTTCTTC. The full variable domain, in which reference TRBV18 and TRBJ2-1 provide the parts outside the CDR3, is NAGVMQNPRHLVRRRGQEARLRCSPMKGHSHVYWYRQLPEEGLKFMVYLQKENIIDESGMPKERFSAEFPKEGPSILRIQQVVRGDSAAYFCATRLAGESGEQFFGPGTRLTVL.

The table lists this clonotype with a few counts. V is TRBV7-3 and J is TRBJ2-3, with 8 positions matching TRBD2. After removal of 5 bases from V and 2 bases from J, the junction contained 12 bases not matched to a gene. There are 17 residues in the CDR3. Germline V CDR1 and CDR2: SGHTA, FQGTGA. The chain's CDR3 is CASSDITSGYFTDTQYF. DNA of the CDR3: TGTGCCAGCAGCGACATCACTAGCGGATATTTCACAGATACGCAGTATTTT.

The chain uses TRBV12-3 or TRBV12-4 and TRBJ2-7; D assignment may be TRBD1 or TRBD2 (6 bases each). The CDR3 runs to 14 residues. Between the trimmed V and J ends, which lost 3 bases and 5 bases, there was a span of 14 bases. CDR3 residues: CASSFQGRIHEQYF. The DNA of the CDR3 is TGTGCCAGCAGTTTTCAGGGGAGGATCCACGAGCAGTACTTC.